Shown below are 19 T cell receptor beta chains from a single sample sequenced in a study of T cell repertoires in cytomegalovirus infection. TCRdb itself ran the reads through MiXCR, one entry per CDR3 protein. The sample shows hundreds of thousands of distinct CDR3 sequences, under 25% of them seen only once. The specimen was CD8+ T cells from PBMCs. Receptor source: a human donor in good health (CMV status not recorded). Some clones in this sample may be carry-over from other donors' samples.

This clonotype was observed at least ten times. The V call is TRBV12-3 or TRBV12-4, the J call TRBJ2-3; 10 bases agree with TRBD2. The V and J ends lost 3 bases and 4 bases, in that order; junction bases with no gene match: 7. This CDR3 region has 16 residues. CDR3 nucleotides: TGTGCCAGCAGTTTGAGTCTAGCGGGGGCCTCAGATACGCAGTATTTT. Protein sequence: CASSLSLAGASDTQYF.

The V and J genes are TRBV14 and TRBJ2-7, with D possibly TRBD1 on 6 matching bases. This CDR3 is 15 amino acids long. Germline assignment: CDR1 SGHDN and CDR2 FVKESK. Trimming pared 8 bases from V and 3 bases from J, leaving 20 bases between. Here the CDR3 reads CASATPTGRGYEQYF. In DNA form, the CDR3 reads TGTGCCAGCGCAACCCCCACCGGCAGGGGCTACGAGCAGTACTTC.

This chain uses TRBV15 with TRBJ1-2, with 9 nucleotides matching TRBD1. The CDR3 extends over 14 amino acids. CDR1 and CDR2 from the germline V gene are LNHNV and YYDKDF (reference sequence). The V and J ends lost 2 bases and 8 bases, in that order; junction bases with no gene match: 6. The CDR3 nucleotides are TGTGCCACCAGCAGACGGGGACAGGGCGCGGGCTACACCTTC. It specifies CATSRRGQGAGYTF.

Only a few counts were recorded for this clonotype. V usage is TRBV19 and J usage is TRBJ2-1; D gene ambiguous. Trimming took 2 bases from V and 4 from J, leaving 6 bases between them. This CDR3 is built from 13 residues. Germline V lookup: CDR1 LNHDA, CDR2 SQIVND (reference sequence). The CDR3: CASSISAYNEQFF. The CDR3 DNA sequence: TGTGCCAGTAGTATATCGGCATACAATGAGCAGTTCTTC.

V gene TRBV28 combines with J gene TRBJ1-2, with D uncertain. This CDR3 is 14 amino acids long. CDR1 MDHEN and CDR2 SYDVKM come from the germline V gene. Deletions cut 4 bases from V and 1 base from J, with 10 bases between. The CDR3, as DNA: TGTGCCAGCAGTTCGCAGGTCATTAACTATGGCTACACCTTC. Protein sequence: CASSSQVINYGYTF.

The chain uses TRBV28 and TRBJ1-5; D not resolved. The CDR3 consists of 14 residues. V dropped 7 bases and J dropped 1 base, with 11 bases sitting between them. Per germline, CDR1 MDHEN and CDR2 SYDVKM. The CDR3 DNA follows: TGTGCCAGCAACCCAGTTGGGAGCAATCAGCCCCAGCATTTT. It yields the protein CASNPVGSNQPQHF.

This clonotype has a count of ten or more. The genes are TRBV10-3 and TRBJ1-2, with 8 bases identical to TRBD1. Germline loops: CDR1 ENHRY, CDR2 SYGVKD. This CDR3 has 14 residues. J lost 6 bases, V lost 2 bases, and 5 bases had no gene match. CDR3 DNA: TGTGCCATCAGTGAGGACAGGGGTACGGATGGCTACACCTTC. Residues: CAISEDRGTDGYTF.

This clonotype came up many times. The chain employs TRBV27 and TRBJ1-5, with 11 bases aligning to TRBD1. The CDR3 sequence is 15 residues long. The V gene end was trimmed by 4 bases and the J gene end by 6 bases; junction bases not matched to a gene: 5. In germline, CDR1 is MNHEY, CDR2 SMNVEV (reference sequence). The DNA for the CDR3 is TGTGCCAGCAGTTCGGGACAGGGGGGCGGTCAGCCCCAGCATTTT. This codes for CASSSGQGGGQPQHF.

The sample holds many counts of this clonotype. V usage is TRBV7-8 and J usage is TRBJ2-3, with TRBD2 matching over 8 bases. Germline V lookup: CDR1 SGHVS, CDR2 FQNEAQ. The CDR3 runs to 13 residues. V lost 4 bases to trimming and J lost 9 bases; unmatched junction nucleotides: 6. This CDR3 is CASSSGGAGTQYF. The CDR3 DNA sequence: TGTGCCAGCAGCTCCGGGGGGGCAGGCACGCAGTATTTT.

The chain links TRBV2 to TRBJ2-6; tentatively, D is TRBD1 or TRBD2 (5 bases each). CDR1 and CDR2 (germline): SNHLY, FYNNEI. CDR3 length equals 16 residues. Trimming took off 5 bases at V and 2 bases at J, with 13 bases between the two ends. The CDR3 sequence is CASSTILGAGANVLTF. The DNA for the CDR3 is TGTGCCAGCAGTACCATTTTGGGGGCTGGGGCCAACGTCCTGACTTTC. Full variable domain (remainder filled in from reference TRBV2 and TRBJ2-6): EPEVTQTPSHQVTQMGQEVILRCVPISNHLYFYWYRQILGQKVEFLVSFYNNEISEKSEIFDDQFSVERPDGSNFTLKIRSTKLEDSAMYFCASSTILGAGANVLTFGAGSRLTVL.

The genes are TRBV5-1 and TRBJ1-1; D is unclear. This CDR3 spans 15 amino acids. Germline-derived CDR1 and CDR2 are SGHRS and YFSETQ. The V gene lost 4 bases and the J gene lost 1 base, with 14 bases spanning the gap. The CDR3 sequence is CASSQLEGTNTEAFF. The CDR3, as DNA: TGCGCCAGCAGCCAATTGGAGGGTACGAACACTGAAGCTTTCTTT.

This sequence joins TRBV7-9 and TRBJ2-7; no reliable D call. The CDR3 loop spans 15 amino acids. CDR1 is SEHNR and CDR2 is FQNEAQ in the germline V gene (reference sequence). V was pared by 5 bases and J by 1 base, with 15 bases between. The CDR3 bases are TGTGCCAGCAGCCCTCGACTCGGTGGTTCCTACGAGCAGTACTTC. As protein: CASSPRLGGSYEQYF. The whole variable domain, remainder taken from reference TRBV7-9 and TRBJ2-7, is DTGVSQNPRHKITKRGQNVTFRCDPISEHNRLYWYRQTLGQGPEFLTYFQNEAQLEKSRLLSDRFSAERPKGSFSTLEIQRTEQGDSAMYLCASSPRLGGSYEQYFGPGTRLTVT.

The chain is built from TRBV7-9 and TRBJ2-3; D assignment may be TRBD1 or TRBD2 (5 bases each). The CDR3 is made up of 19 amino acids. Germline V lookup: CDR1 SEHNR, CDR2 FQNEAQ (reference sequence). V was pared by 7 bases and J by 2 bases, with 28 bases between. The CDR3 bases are TGTGCCAGCACCGATCTTTGGAGGTCAGGGCACCTGACCACAGATACGCAGTATTTT. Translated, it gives CASTDLWRSGHLTTDTQYF.

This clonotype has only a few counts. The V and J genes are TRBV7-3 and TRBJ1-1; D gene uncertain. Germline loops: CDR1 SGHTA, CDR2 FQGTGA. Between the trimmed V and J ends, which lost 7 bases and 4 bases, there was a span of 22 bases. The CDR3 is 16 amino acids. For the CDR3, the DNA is TGTGCCAGCACCCCGTCCCCAGGTTCCGAAATCACTGAAGCTTTCTTT. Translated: CASTPSPGSEITEAFF. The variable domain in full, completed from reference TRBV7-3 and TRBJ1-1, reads GAGVSQTPSNKVTEKGKYVELRCDPISGHTALYWYRQSLGQGPEFLIYFQGTGAADDSGLPNDRFFAVRPEGSVSTLKIQRTERGDSAVYLCASTPSPGSEITEAFFGQGTRLTVV.

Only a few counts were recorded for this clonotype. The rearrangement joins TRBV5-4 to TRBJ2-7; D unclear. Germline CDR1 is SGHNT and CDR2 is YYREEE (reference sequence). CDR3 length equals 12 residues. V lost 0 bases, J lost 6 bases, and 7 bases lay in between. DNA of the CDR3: TGTGCCAGCAGCTTGGAAAATTTCGAGCAGTACTTC. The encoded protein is CASSLENFEQYF.

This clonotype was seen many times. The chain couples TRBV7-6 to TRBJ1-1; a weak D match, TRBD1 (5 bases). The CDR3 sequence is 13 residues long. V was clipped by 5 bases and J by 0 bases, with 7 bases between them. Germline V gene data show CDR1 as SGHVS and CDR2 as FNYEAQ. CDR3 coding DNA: TGTGCCAGCAGCCCAGGGTTGAACACTGAAGCTTTCTTT. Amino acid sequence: CASSPGLNTEAFF.

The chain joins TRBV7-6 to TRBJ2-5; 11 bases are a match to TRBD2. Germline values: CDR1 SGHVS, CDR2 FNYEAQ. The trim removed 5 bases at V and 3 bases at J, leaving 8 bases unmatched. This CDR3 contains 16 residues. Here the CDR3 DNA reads TGTGCCAGCAGCACCAGACTAGCGGGACCTGAAGAGACCCAGTACTTC. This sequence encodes CASSTRLAGPEETQYF.

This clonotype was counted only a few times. The CDR3 sequence: CSVEVSDRTISYNEQFF. As DNA, the CDR3 is TGCAGCGTTGAAGTTTCGGACAGGACCATATCCTACAATGAGCAGTTCTTC. The V gene is TRBV29-1, the J gene TRBJ2-1; 7 bases are a match to TRBD1. The germline CDR1 and CDR2 sequences are SQVTM and ANQGSEA. The CDR3 sequence is 17 residues long. With V trimmed by 1 base and J by 1 base, 10 bases remained unmatched.

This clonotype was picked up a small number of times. Here the CDR3 reads CSARDGGTMGYTF. DNA of the CDR3: TGCAGTGCACGGGACGGGGGAACTATGGGCTACACCTTC. The rearrangement joins TRBV20-1 to TRBJ1-2, with a possible D match to TRBD1 (5 bases). This CDR3 has 13 amino acids. Looked up from germline, CDR1 is DFQATT and CDR2 is SNEGSKA (reference sequence). Trimming pared 6 bases from V and 8 bases from J, leaving 19 bases between.